This T cell receptor beta chain was documented in a study of T cell responses to AZD1222 COVID-19 vaccine (dated by TCRdb to about 2021). Some background on the complete study: AZD1222 recipients given second doses at about 4 weeks or at about 12 weeks were pooled, since spike-specific TCR depth and breadth were not found to differ between the two schedules. A total of approximately 240 trial participants underwent TCR sequencing, of whom around 200 received two doses of AZD1222 and about 26 received two doses of the MenACWY control vaccine. Trial participants were enrolled into age subgroups of 18-55, 56-69 and 70-plus years, which contained 148, 28 and 57 TCR-sequenced participants, respectively. The study at large found these results: Most participants were white British and females outnumbered males, and the authors suggested that clonal diversity may have been underestimated. Reportedly, close to half of the unique spike-specific TCRs recognized epitopes lying outside the regions that are mutated in the B.1.351 and B.1.1.7 variants. Conclusions about previously exposed vaccinees are limited because only a handful of AZD1222 recipients were SARS-CoV-2 seropositive at baseline. The vaccine-associated CD4 TCRs covered the entire spike protein, and the dominant responses fell in regions 160-218 and 743-854. Because no samples from the day 14 peak response were available, repertoires could be characterized only after the peak T cell response. A significant rise in spike-specific TCR breadth and depth was observed after two AZD1222 doses relative to day 0 and relative to MenACWY recipients. In the small 56-69-year group, the increase in depth fell short of significance, most likely because of low power.

The intended sense of this specimen's time point label: baseline before first vaccination. Vaccinee samples were obtained from the UK trials COV001 and COV002, which included a single-blind randomized controlled phase 2/3 trial of AZD1222 (ChAdOx1 nCoV-19) in healthy adults. Trial participant PBMC samples were collected at day 0 and day 28 after the second dose for TCRbeta chain sequencing. The CDR3 regions of human TCRbeta chains were subjected to immunosequencing. The authors' analysis ran thus. Repertoire TCRs were checked for matches against a reference library of SARS-CoV-2-specific TCRs that had been generated using the MIRA antigen-specificity platform. Breadth meant the fraction of unique TCRs that were SARS-CoV-2-associated, whereas depth meant the fraction of total T cells that were SARS-CoV-2-associated. Using the MIRA data, each spike-specific TCR was mapped to the spike region that the TCR reacts to and placed in a CD4 or CD8 class. Log10-transformed breadth and depth values were compared by one-way ANOVA with Sidak's multiple comparisons tests. Drawn from immuneACCESS, this table holds only the in-frame rearrangements with V and J called that TCRdb kept. Clones are partly lost; checked studies trace under half to an unresolved V gene and leave the rest unexplained. D and trimming were read from the DNA, whereas the V and J calls and clone size are those reported in that table. The sample table records under 300,000 clones; just over 90% of these occur just once. The ten top clones hold less than 0.65% of the sample.

This clone showed up just once. The antigen it recognizes is unknown. One base away there is no much larger clone; base qualities are not given. Reading the germline V gene (reference sequence) gives CDR1 SGHNT and CDR2 YYREEE. V was cut back by 0 bases and J by 1 base, leaving a gap of 14 bases between them. Including the terminal cysteine and phenylalanine, the CDR3 comprises 17 residues. CDR3 DNA only is kept here, 51 bases in frame from base 1. The sample consisted of peripheral blood, taken on day 0 of AZD1222 vaccination. The chain is encoded by TRBV5-4 joined to TRBJ2-1; the D gene is perhaps TRBD2, from 5 matching bases. The origin of this receptor is an adult in good health. The CDR3 here reads CASSLAATRGSYNEQFF. The nucleotide sequence is TGTGCCAGCAGCTTGGCGGCTACCAGAGGGTCCTACAATGAGCAGTTCTTC. Here the CDR3 is joined to the reference TRBV5-4 and TRBJ2-1 genes, and the full variable domain is: ETGVTQSPTHLIKTRGQQVTLRCSSQSGHNTVSWYQQALGQGPQFIFQYYREEENGRGNFPPRFSGLQFPNYSSELNVNALELDDSALYLCASSLAATRGSYNEQFFGPGTRLTVL.